These 26 T cell receptor beta chains were all obtained from the same sample, sequenced in a study of blood T cell repertoires in COVID-19. Method: immunoSEQ multiplex PCR; TCRdb's copy keeps in-frame clones and lacks some. The table shows some 19,000 clones, with 82% occurring only once. Sample: peripheral blood. The source of these receptors is a human donor in a cohort sampled during active COVID-19.

As concerns this clone: The same CDR3 is also encoded by other DNA sequences in this sample. This chain joins TRBV5-4 and TRBJ2-7; D ambiguous. The CDR3 is made up of 11 amino acids. Trimming removed 5 bases from V and 1 base from J, with 4 bases in between. CDR1 is SGHNT and CDR2 is YYREEE in the germline V gene (reference sequence). The CDR3 coding sequence is TGTGCCAGCAGTTCGTCCTACGAGCAGTACTTC. Translating gives CASSSSYEQYF. The variable domain in full, with the rest retrieved from reference TRBV5-4 and TRBJ2-7, is ETGVTQSPTHLIKTRGQQVTLRCSSQSGHNTVSWYQQALGQGPQFIFQYYREEENGRGNFPPRFSGLQFPNYSSELNVNALELDDSALYLCASSSSYEQYFGPGTRLTVT.

This clone was observed a few times. The chain's CDR3 is CASSIVRLAGGPGSYGELFF. In nucleotides, the CDR3 is TGTGCCAGTAGTATAGTTAGGCTAGCGGGAGGGCCGGGCTCTTACGGGGAGCTGTTTTTT. The genes are TRBV19 and TRBJ2-2; 12 bases match TRBD2. The CDR3 consists of 20 residues. V trimming: 1 base; J trimming: 7 bases; junction bases outside the gene matches: 16. The germline gives CDR1 LNHDA, CDR2 SQIVND (reference sequence).

The chain employs TRBV24-1 and TRBJ1-2, with D maybe TRBD1 (5 bases). The germline CDR1 and CDR2 sequences are KGHDR and SFDVKD. CDR3 length: 13 amino acids. Trimming pared 7 bases from V and 3 bases from J, leaving 11 bases between. The CDR3 sequence: CATSQGRDYGYTF. The CDR3 DNA reads as TGTGCCACCAGCCAGGGTCGAGACTATGGCTACACCTTC.

This clone appeared a single time. This sequence joins TRBV6-2 or TRBV6-3 and TRBJ1-5; the D is unclear. The CDR3 is made up of 15 amino acids. CDR1 and CDR2 (germline): MNHEY, SVGEGT. Trimming took off 2 bases at V and 7 bases at J, with 15 bases between the two ends. The CDR3 coding sequence is TGTGCCAGCAGTTACGTAATTGGAGGAGGGCAGCCCCAGCATTTT. Protein sequence: CASSYVIGGGQPQHF.

A single count supports this clone. This sequence joins TRBV3-1 (or the pseudogene TRBV3-2) and TRBJ2-5; TRBD2 agrees at 9 bases. J lost 5 bases, V lost 0 bases, and 10 bases had no gene match. Germline V gene sequence: CDR1 LGHDT, CDR2 YNNKEL (reference sequence). The CDR3 spans 17 residues. CDR3 residues: CASSQDSILAGRETQYF. CDR3 DNA sequence: TGTGCCAGCAGCCAAGATTCTATCCTAGCGGGAAGGGAGACCCAGTACTTC.

The chain joins TRBV4-1 to TRBJ2-6; D is unclear. The CDR3 totals 16 residues. Germline loops: CDR1 MGHRA, CDR2 YSYEKL. The ends were cut back, 4 bases at V and 1 base at J, with 11 bases in the middle. In nucleotides, the CDR3 is TGCGCCAGCAGCCGTGAGCCTTCTTCTGGGGCCAACGTCCTGACTTTC. The encoded protein is CASSREPSSGANVLTF.

The chain links TRBV5-1 to TRBJ1-3; D is perhaps TRBD1 (5 bases). V lost 4 bases to trimming and J lost 0 bases, with 17 bases between them. Germline V gives CDR1 SGHRS, CDR2 YFSETQ. This CDR3 contains 17 residues. The CDR3: CASSPFMGGNSGNTIYF. CDR3 coding DNA: TGCGCCAGCAGCCCGTTTATGGGGGGGAACTCTGGAAACACCATATATTTT.

The V gene is TRBV3-1 (or the pseudogene TRBV3-2), the J gene TRBJ2-3; 7 bases fit TRBD2. Germline CDR1 and CDR2: LGHDT and YNNKEL (reference sequence). The CDR3 has 14 amino acids. V gave up 6 bases and J gave up 2 bases; unmatched junction bases: 5. The CDR3 region is CASRARGSTDTQYF. The CDR3 DNA reads as TGTGCCAGCAGAGCGCGGGGGTCCACAGATACGCAGTATTTT.

This sequence joins TRBV5-1 and TRBJ2-7; TRBD1 aligns across 8 bases. Germline loops: CDR1 SGHRS, CDR2 YFSETQ. J was trimmed by 5 bases and V by 5 bases; bases with no gene match: 9. CDR3 size: 14 residues. This chain's CDR3 is CASSSQGAVDEQYF. CDR3 nucleotides: TGCGCCAGCAGTTCGCAGGGGGCCGTAGACGAGCAGTACTTC.

This sequence joins TRBV3-1 (or the pseudogene TRBV3-2) and TRBJ1-2; 8 positions match TRBD1. Germline V gene sequence: CDR1 LGHDT, CDR2 YNNKEL (reference sequence). The CDR3 runs to 12 residues. After removal of 3 bases from V and 8 bases from J, the junction contained 2 bases not matched to a gene. DNA for the CDR3: TGTGCCAGCAGCCAGACAGGGGAAGGCTACACCTTC. Protein: CASSQTGEGYTF.

The chain is built from TRBV7-2 and TRBJ2-1; D ambiguous. Trimming took 3 bases from V and 4 from J, leaving 7 bases between them. The germline gives CDR1 SGHTA, CDR2 FQGNSA. This CDR3 contains 13 residues. CDR3 nucleotide sequence: TGTGCCAGCAGCTTGACTCCTTACAATGAGCAGTTCTTC. It is translated as CASSLTPYNEQFF.

The V gene is TRBV2, the J gene TRBJ1-1; 12 nucleotides agree with TRBD1. V trimming: 4 bases; J trimming: 5 bases; junction bases outside the gene matches: 2. CDR1 is SNHLY and CDR2 is FYNNEI in the germline V gene. This CDR3 is 14 amino acids long. The CDR3 bases are TGTGCCAGCAGTGGGGACAGGGGGCGGACTGAAGCTTTCTTT. This gives the protein CASSGDRGRTEAFF.

The CDR3 loop reads CASTQGRVTDTQYF. The CDR3, as DNA: TGTGCCAGCACCCAGGGTAGGGTGACAGATACGCAGTATTTT. The chain uses TRBV9 and TRBJ2-3, with a tentative D call TRBD1 (5 bases). CDR3 size: 14 residues. CDR1 and CDR2 from the germline V gene are SGDLS and YYNGEE. V was cut by 6 bases and J by 3 bases, with 14 bases left in between. The entire variable domain, with the rest obtained from reference TRBV9 and TRBJ2-3, is as follows: DSGVTQTPKHLITATGQRVTLRCSPRSGDLSVYWYQQSLDQGLQFLIQYYNGEERAKGNILERFSAQQFPDLHSELNLSSLELGDSALYFCASTQGRVTDTQYFGPGTRLTVL.

This clone showed up just once. The gene calls are TRBV6-5 and TRBJ1-2, with 7 bases fitting TRBD1. Germline loops: CDR1 MNHEY, CDR2 SVGAGI. Unmatched junction bases numbered 3, after V lost 6 bases and J lost 8 bases. CDR3 length: 11 residues. CDR3 sequence reads: CASRRQGGYTF. The CDR3 region has the DNA TGTGCCAGCAGACGACAGGGCGGCTACACCTTC.

This chain links TRBV10-3 with TRBJ2-2, with TRBD1 identical over 7 bases. The CDR3 spans 14 residues. V shed 7 bases, J shed 7 bases, and the junction held 9 bases outside the gene matches. In germline, CDR1 is ENHRY, CDR2 SYGVKD. CDR3: CAITERTGGGELFF. Here the CDR3 DNA reads TGTGCCATCACCGAACGGACAGGAGGCGGGGAGCTGTTTTTT.

V usage is TRBV6-4 and J usage is TRBJ1-1; 7 nucleotides agree with TRBD1. The V gene end was trimmed by 6 bases and the J gene end by 10 bases; junction bases not matched to a gene: 11. Germline CDR1 MRHNA, CDR2 SNTAGT. CDR3 length: 13 residues. The CDR3 spells CASSRESSGGAFF. The CDR3 DNA sequence: TGTGCCAGCAGCCGCGAATCCTCAGGGGGAGCTTTCTTT.

The chain combines TRBV2 with TRBJ1-5; the match to TRBD1 covers 9 bases. V lost 5 bases and J lost 15; bases outside the gene matches: 5. The length of the CDR3 is 11 residues. Germline loops: CDR1 SNHLY, CDR2 FYNNEI. The CDR3 protein is CASSWTGVAHF. The CDR3 DNA sequence: TGTGCCAGCAGTTGGACAGGGGTCGCGCATTTT.

The CDR3 loop reads CASSKSSYNEQFF. CDR3 nucleotide sequence: TGTGCCAGCAGCAAGAGCTCCTACAATGAGCAGTTCTTC. The genes are TRBV7-2 and TRBJ2-1; no reliable D call. Germline loops: CDR1 SGHTA, CDR2 FQGNSA. V lost 5 bases and J 0 bases, leaving 5 bases between the germline ends. The CDR3 is 13 residues long.

V usage is TRBV7-2 and J usage is TRBJ2-7; 9 bases match TRBD2. The CDR3 loop spans 12 amino acids. Germline trimming cut 11 bases from V and 1 base from J; bases unmatched to any gene: 3. Germline V gene data show CDR1 as SGHTA and CDR2 as FQGNSA. The CDR3 spells CALLAGSYEQYF. The CDR3 DNA is TGTGCCCTCCTAGCGGGATCCTACGAGCAGTACTTC.

J is TRBJ1-3 and V is TRBV28; 7 bases are a match to TRBD1. The CDR3 runs 16 residues. Germline lookup yields CDR1 MDHEN and CDR2 SYDVKM. Losses at the gene ends were 7 bases for V and 8 bases for J; bases not matched to a gene: 17. CDR3 protein: CASTWAYASQGDTIYF. The CDR3 bases are TGTGCCAGCACTTGGGCCTACGCGAGTCAGGGGGACACCATATATTTT.

The rearrangement uses TRBV4-1 and TRBJ2-1; TRBD2 aligns across 12 bases. Germline values: CDR1 MGHRA, CDR2 YSYEKL. Trimming took 0 bases from V and 9 from J; bases not matched to a gene: 9. The CDR3 totals 17 residues. The CDR3 region has the DNA TGCGCCAGCAGCCAAGATCGTGGGGCTAGCGGGAGGGCTGAGCAGTTCTTC. It codes for CASSQDRGASGRAEQFF.

This sequence joins TRBV6-5 and TRBJ2-6; tentative D call: TRBD1 (5 bases). Germline lookup yields CDR1 MNHEY and CDR2 SVGAGI. This CDR3 spans 15 amino acids. V was shortened by 6 bases and J by 1 base, with 10 bases between the two germline ends. CDR3 sequence (DNA): TGTGCCAGCAGGCTACCAGGGTCTGGGGCCAACGTCCTGACTTTC. This codes for CASRLPGSGANVLTF.

The chain carries TRBV3-1 (or the pseudogene TRBV3-2) and TRBJ2-7, with D perhaps matching TRBD2 (5 bases). The CDR3 is 17 residues long. V lost 0 bases, J lost 2 bases, and 17 bases lay in between. Germline V gene sequence: CDR1 LGHDT, CDR2 YNNKEL (reference sequence). CDR3 DNA sequence: TGTGCCAGCAGCCAAGAATCATCCGAGACTACCGCCTACGAGCAGTACTTC. Protein sequence: CASSQESSETTAYEQYF.

This clone was seen only a few times. This chain links TRBV14 with TRBJ1-1, with no clear D. Trimming stripped 5 bases from V and 3 bases from J, with 13 bases between. This CDR3 has 14 residues. The germline V gene has CDR1 SGHDN and CDR2 FVKESK. CDR3 sequence reads: CASSAGLRDTEAFF. Here the CDR3 DNA reads TGTGCCAGCAGCGCGGGATTAAGAGACACTGAAGCTTTCTTT. The whole variable domain, remainder taken from reference TRBV14 and TRBJ1-1, is EAGVTQFPSHSVIEKGQTVTLRCDPISGHDNLYWYRRVMGKEIKFLLHFVKESKQDESGMPNNRFLAERTGGTYSTLKVQPAELEDSGVYFCASSAGLRDTEAFFGQGTRLTVV.

The J gene is TRBJ2-1, the V gene TRBV4-1; TRBD2 matches at 11 bases. Germline lookup yields CDR1 MGHRA and CDR2 YSYEKL. Germline trimming cut 3 bases from V and 0 bases from J; bases unmatched to any gene: 10. The CDR3 is made up of 19 amino acids. CDR3 in amino acids: CASSHPIAGGSSSYNEQFF. The DNA for the CDR3 is TGCGCCAGCAGCCATCCCATAGCGGGAGGGTCAAGCTCCTACAATGAGCAGTTCTTC.

This sequence joins TRBV7-8 and TRBJ1-5; 7 nucleotides line up with TRBD1. The CDR3 runs to 18 residues. V shed 1 base and J 4 bases; nucleotides not matched to a gene: 13. The germline V gene has CDR1 SGHVS and CDR2 FQNEAQ. CDR3 DNA: TGTGCCAGCAGCTTAGGTGTCGACAGGGTTCCCTCTAATCAGCCCCAGCATTTT. This codes for CASSLGVDRVPSNQPQHF.